The rows below give T cell receptor beta chains drawn from one sample of a study of blood T cell repertoires in COVID-19. This table comes from immunoSEQ multiplex PCR, and its TCRdb copy is limited to in-frame clones, with some not included. The table records about 100,000 clones, around four fifths of them present only once. Sequencing input: peripheral blood. These receptors were taken from a man between 65 and 80 years old with active or convalescent COVID-19. Both conserved end residues are part of each CDR3. Each record gives: D gene, J gene, clone size, V gene, CDR3 protein, CDR3 DNA. D genes are given only for firm matches. Size is stated for part of the rows, as once, few or many counts, or as a class when the clone is expanded.

d_call: NA; j_call: TRBJ2-2; clone_size: many; v_call: TRBV27; cdr3_aa: CASSIIGFGGTGELFF; cdr3_nt: TGTGCCAGCAGCATTATCGGGTTTGGGGGGACCGGGGAGCTGTTTTTT
d_call: NA; j_call: TRBJ1-6; clone_size: NA; v_call: TRBV6-4; cdr3_aa: CASSDLGRNSPLHF; cdr3_nt: TGTGCCAGCAGTGACCTGGGGCGGAATTCACCCCTCCACTTT
d_call: TRBD1; j_call: TRBJ2-6; clone_size: once; v_call: TRBV14; cdr3_aa: CASSGQGARGANVLTF; cdr3_nt: TGTGCCAGCAGCGGACAGGGGGCGAGAGGGGCCAACGTCCTGACTTTC
d_call: TRBD2; j_call: TRBJ2-5; clone_size: once; v_call: TRBV6-5; cdr3_aa: CASSPLAEQETQYF; cdr3_nt: TGTGCCAGCAGCCCCCTAGCGGAACAAGAGACCCAGTACTTC
d_call: TRBD1; j_call: TRBJ1-2; clone_size: NA; v_call: TRBV6-2/TRBV6-3; cdr3_aa: CASSSTGTGYGYTF; cdr3_nt: TGTGCCAGCAGCTCCACCGGGACAGGGTATGGCTACACCTTC
d_call: TRBD1; j_call: TRBJ2-3; clone_size: NA; v_call: TRBV4-2; cdr3_aa: CASSQDPRQGRGPDTQYF; cdr3_nt: TGTGCCAGCAGCCAAGATCCGAGACAGGGTAGAGGGCCAGATACGCAGTATTTT
d_call: NA; j_call: TRBJ1-5; clone_size: NA; v_call: TRBV28; cdr3_aa: CASSLLTGPSNQPQHF; cdr3_nt: TGTGCCAGCAGTTTATTGACAGGCCCTAGCAATCAGCCCCAGCATTTT
d_call: TRBD2; j_call: TRBJ2-2; clone_size: once; v_call: TRBV24-1; cdr3_aa: CATSPGGLAGVAGELFF; cdr3_nt: TGTGCCACCAGTCCCGGGGGACTAGCGGGAGTGGCCGGGGAGCTGTTTTTT
d_call: NA; j_call: TRBJ1-1; clone_size: NA; v_call: TRBV28; cdr3_aa: CASSRTGRWTEAFF; cdr3_nt: TGTGCCAGCAGCCGCACAGGGCGTTGGACTGAAGCTTTCTTT
d_call: NA; j_call: TRBJ2-6; clone_size: NA; v_call: TRBV7-8; cdr3_aa: CASSFEGLRTDYSGANVLTF; cdr3_nt: TGTGCCAGCAGCTTCGAGGGGCTACGGACAGATTACTCTGGGGCCAACGTCCTGACTTTC
d_call: TRBD2; j_call: TRBJ2-3; clone_size: NA; v_call: TRBV6-2/TRBV6-3; cdr3_aa: CASSYEAGGPRDTQYF; cdr3_nt: TGTGCCAGCAGTTACGAAGCGGGGGGGCCACGAGATACGCAGTATTTT
d_call: TRBD1; j_call: TRBJ2-1; clone_size: NA; v_call: TRBV6-6; cdr3_aa: CASSSHRQGTYNEQFF; cdr3_nt: TGTGCCAGCAGTTCGCACCGACAGGGTACCTACAATGAGCAGTTCTTC
d_call: TRBD2; j_call: TRBJ2-1; clone_size: few; v_call: TRBV27; cdr3_aa: CASSLDGLAGGTEQFF; cdr3_nt: TGTGCCAGCAGTTTGGATGGACTAGCGGGGGGAACGGAGCAGTTCTTC
d_call: TRBD1; j_call: TRBJ1-1; clone_size: NA; v_call: TRBV7-9; cdr3_aa: CASSATGGDDTEAFF; cdr3_nt: TGTGCCAGCAGCGCCACAGGGGGCGACGACACTGAAGCTTTCTTT
d_call: NA; j_call: TRBJ1-1; clone_size: few; v_call: TRBV20-1; cdr3_aa: CRGEQGTEAFF; cdr3_nt: TGCAGGGGGGAACAGGGCACTGAAGCTTTCTTT
d_call: TRBD1; j_call: TRBJ1-2; clone_size: NA; v_call: TRBV7-2; cdr3_aa: CASSSGTGSYGYTF; cdr3_nt: TGTGCCAGCAGCTCCGGGACAGGGTCCTATGGCTACACCTTC
d_call: TRBD1; j_call: TRBJ2-7; clone_size: NA; v_call: TRBV5-1; cdr3_aa: CASSPGTGVSYEQYF; cdr3_nt: TGCGCCAGCAGCCCGGGGACAGGGGTGTCCTACGAGCAGTACTTC
d_call: NA; j_call: TRBJ1-3; clone_size: NA; v_call: TRBV11-3; cdr3_aa: CARGGRLSGNTIYF; cdr3_nt: TGTGCCAGGGGAGGCAGACTCTCTGGAAACACCATATATTTT
d_call: TRBD2; j_call: TRBJ2-1; clone_size: NA; v_call: TRBV7-2; cdr3_aa: CASSYRTRRADEQFF; cdr3_nt: TGTGCCAGCAGTTATAGGACTAGAAGGGCTGATGAGCAGTTCTTC
d_call: NA; j_call: TRBJ2-5; clone_size: NA; v_call: TRBV7-2; cdr3_aa: CASSLALQTGRFQETQYF; cdr3_nt: TGTGCCAGCAGCTTAGCGCTCCAGACAGGGAGGTTTCAAGAGACCCAGTACTTC
d_call: TRBD2; j_call: TRBJ2-5; clone_size: NA; v_call: TRBV24-1; cdr3_aa: CATSDTSGSYTAQYF; cdr3_nt: TGTGCCACCAGTGATACTAGCGGGAGCTATACGGCCCAGTACTTC
d_call: NA; j_call: TRBJ1-1; clone_size: NA; v_call: TRBV12-3/TRBV12-4; cdr3_aa: CASTIGANTEAFF; cdr3_nt: TGTGCCAGCACCATAGGGGCGAACACTGAAGCTTTCTTT
d_call: NA; j_call: TRBJ1-2; clone_size: few; v_call: TRBV12-3/TRBV12-4; cdr3_aa: CASSQGYGYTF; cdr3_nt: TGTGCCAGCAGTCAGGGTTATGGCTACACCTTC
d_call: NA; j_call: TRBJ2-4; clone_size: NA; v_call: TRBV30; cdr3_aa: CAWRGGHIAKNIQYF; cdr3_nt: TGTGCCTGGAGGGGCGGACATATAGCCAAAAACATTCAGTACTTC
d_call: NA; j_call: TRBJ1-5; clone_size: NA; v_call: TRBV30; cdr3_aa: CAWSDTSNQPQHF; cdr3_nt: TGTGCCTGGTCGGACACTAGCAATCAGCCCCAGCATTTT
d_call: NA; j_call: TRBJ1-1; clone_size: NA; v_call: TRBV9; cdr3_aa: CASSVAVNTEAFF; cdr3_nt: TGTGCCAGCAGCGTAGCTGTGAACACTGAAGCTTTCTTT
d_call: TRBD2; j_call: TRBJ2-1; clone_size: few; v_call: TRBV19; cdr3_aa: CASSMGLAGPYNEQFF; cdr3_nt: TGTGCCAGTAGTATGGGACTAGCGGGACCCTACAATGAGCAGTTCTTC
d_call: TRBD1; j_call: TRBJ1-2; clone_size: few; v_call: TRBV27; cdr3_aa: CASAQGADYGYTF; cdr3_nt: TGTGCCAGCGCCCAGGGGGCTGACTATGGCTACACCTTC
d_call: NA; j_call: TRBJ2-5; clone_size: NA; v_call: TRBV6-5; cdr3_aa: CASSPGYFQETQYF; cdr3_nt: TGTGCCAGCTCTCCCGGGTACTTCCAAGAGACCCAGTACTTC
d_call: TRBD2; j_call: TRBJ2-2; clone_size: NA; v_call: TRBV7-6; cdr3_aa: CASSSRLAGNTGELFF; cdr3_nt: TGTGCCAGCAGCTCCAGACTAGCGGGGAACACCGGGGAGCTGTTTTTT
d_call: TRBD2; j_call: TRBJ2-3; clone_size: once; v_call: TRBV28; cdr3_aa: CASNGGGTDTQYF; cdr3_nt: TGTGCCAGCAACGGGGGGGGGACAGATACGCAGTATTTT
d_call: NA; j_call: TRBJ1-4; clone_size: NA; v_call: TRBV4-3; cdr3_aa: CASSERTVGEKLFF; cdr3_nt: TGCGCCAGCAGCGAACGGACTGTTGGGGAAAAACTGTTTTTT
d_call: NA; j_call: TRBJ2-3; clone_size: NA; v_call: TRBV7-3; cdr3_aa: CASSQEGWDTQYF; cdr3_nt: TGTGCCAGCAGCCAAGAGGGTTGGGATACGCAGTATTTT
d_call: TRBD1; j_call: TRBJ2-7; clone_size: NA; v_call: TRBV4-3; cdr3_aa: CASSQVGTGVVEQYF; cdr3_nt: TGCGCCAGCAGCCAAGTCGGGACAGGGGTTGTCGAGCAGTACTTC
d_call: NA; j_call: TRBJ1-2; clone_size: NA; v_call: TRBV19; cdr3_aa: CASSLQGPLDYGYTF; cdr3_nt: TGTGCCAGTTCTCTACAGGGACCCCTGGACTATGGCTACACCTTC
d_call: NA; j_call: TRBJ2-3; clone_size: NA; v_call: TRBV6-5; cdr3_aa: CASRPGPWDTQYF; cdr3_nt: TGTGCCAGCAGGCCGGGTCCTTGGGATACGCAGTATTTT
d_call: NA; j_call: TRBJ2-5; clone_size: NA; v_call: TRBV11-3; cdr3_aa: CASSLGPVQETQYF; cdr3_nt: TGTGCCAGCAGCTTAGGTCCAGTACAAGAGACCCAGTACTTC
d_call: NA; j_call: TRBJ2-7; clone_size: NA; v_call: TRBV4-1; cdr3_aa: CASSQGLAYEQYF; cdr3_nt: TGCGCCAGCAGCCAAGGGCTAGCCTACGAGCAGTACTTC
d_call: TRBD2; j_call: TRBJ2-1; clone_size: NA; v_call: TRBV24-1; cdr3_aa: CATSDRWTSGRAYNEQFF; cdr3_nt: TGTGCCACCAGTGACCGTTGGACTAGCGGGAGGGCCTACAATGAGCAGTTCTTC
d_call: NA; j_call: TRBJ2-3; clone_size: NA; v_call: TRBV9; cdr3_aa: CASSVATRSDTQYF; cdr3_nt: TGTGCCAGCAGCGTAGCTACGAGATCAGATACGCAGTATTTT
d_call: TRBD2; j_call: TRBJ2-2; clone_size: NA; v_call: TRBV24-1; cdr3_aa: CATSDPQGGRAGGELFF; cdr3_nt: TGTGCCACCAGTGATCCACAGGGCGGGAGGGCTGGCGGGGAGCTGTTTTTT
d_call: NA; j_call: TRBJ1-5; clone_size: NA; v_call: TRBV5-5; cdr3_aa: CASSWGGVRNQPQHF; cdr3_nt: TGTGCCAGCAGCTGGGGGGGGGTAAGAAATCAGCCCCAGCATTTT
d_call: NA; j_call: TRBJ1-1; clone_size: NA; v_call: TRBV5-1; cdr3_aa: CASSLWGRDTEAFF; cdr3_nt: TGCGCCAGCAGCTTGTGGGGGCGCGACACTGAAGCTTTCTTT
d_call: TRBD2; j_call: TRBJ2-1; clone_size: NA; v_call: TRBV24-1; cdr3_aa: CATSDWTSGRAFDEQFF; cdr3_nt: TGTGCCACCAGTGATTGGACTAGCGGGAGGGCATTCGATGAGCAGTTCTTC
d_call: NA; j_call: TRBJ1-3; clone_size: NA; v_call: TRBV10-3; cdr3_aa: CVISDKGVSGNTIYF; cdr3_nt: TGTGTCATCAGTGATAAGGGGGTCTCTGGAAACACCATATATTTT
d_call: TRBD2; j_call: TRBJ2-1; clone_size: NA; v_call: TRBV3-1/TRBV3-2; cdr3_aa: CASSQDRTSAWGEQFF; cdr3_nt: TGTGCCAGCAGCCAAGATAGGACTAGCGCATGGGGTGAGCAGTTCTTC
d_call: TRBD2; j_call: TRBJ2-5; clone_size: NA; v_call: TRBV10-2; cdr3_aa: CASSESSASGGETQYF; cdr3_nt: TGCGCCAGCAGTGAGTCGTCGGCTAGCGGGGGTGAGACCCAGTACTTC
d_call: TRBD2; j_call: TRBJ2-7; clone_size: few; v_call: TRBV5-4; cdr3_aa: CASSEGSGRNEQYF; cdr3_nt: TGTGCCAGCAGCGAGGGCAGCGGGAGGAACGAGCAGTACTTC